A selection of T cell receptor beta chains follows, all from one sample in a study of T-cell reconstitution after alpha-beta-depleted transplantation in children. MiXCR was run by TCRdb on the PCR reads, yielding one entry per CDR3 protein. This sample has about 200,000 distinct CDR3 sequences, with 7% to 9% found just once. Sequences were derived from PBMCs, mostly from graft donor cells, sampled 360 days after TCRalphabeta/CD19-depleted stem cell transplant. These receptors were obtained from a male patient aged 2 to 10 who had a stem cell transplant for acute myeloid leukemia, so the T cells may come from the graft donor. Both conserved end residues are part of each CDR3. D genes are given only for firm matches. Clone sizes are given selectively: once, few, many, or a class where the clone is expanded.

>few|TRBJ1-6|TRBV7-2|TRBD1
CASFPGGQGYSPLHF
TGTGCCAGCTTCCCAGGCGGACAGGGATACTCACCCCTCCACTTT
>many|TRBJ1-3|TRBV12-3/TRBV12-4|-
CASSSFHGNTIYF
TGTGCCAGCAGTTCCTTCCACGGAAACACCATATATTTT
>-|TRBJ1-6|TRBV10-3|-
CAISGGRNSPLHF
TGTGCCATCAGTGGAGGACGGAATTCACCCCTCCACTTT
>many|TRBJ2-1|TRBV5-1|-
CASSLGGFGEQFF
TGCGCCAGCAGCTTGGGTGGCTTCGGTGAGCAGTTCTTC
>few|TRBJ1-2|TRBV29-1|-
CSVDDDRSRGYTF
TGCAGCGTTGATGACGACAGGTCCCGGGGCTACACCTTC
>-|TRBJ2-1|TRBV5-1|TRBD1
CASSLVGQGWPSYNEQFF
TGCGCCAGCAGCTTGGTCGGACAGGGGTGGCCGTCCTACAATGAGCAGTTCTTC
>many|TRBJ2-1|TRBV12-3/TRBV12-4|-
CASSPYPYDEQFF
TGTGCCAGCAGTCCATACCCGTACGATGAGCAGTTCTTC
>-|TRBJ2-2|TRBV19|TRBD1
CASETGTANTGELFF
TGTGCCAGTGAGACCGGGACAGCGAACACCGGGGAGCTGTTTTTT
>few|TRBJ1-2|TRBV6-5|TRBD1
CASSYRRTGGVYGYTF
TGTGCCAGCAGTTATCGACGGACAGGGGGCGTCTATGGCTACACCTTC
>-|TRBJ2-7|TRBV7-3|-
CASSLSPTYEQYF
TGTGCCAGCAGCTTGTCGCCCACCTACGAGCAGTACTTC
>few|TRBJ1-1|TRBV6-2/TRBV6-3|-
CASSYQRQYTEAFF
TGTGCCAGCAGTTACCAACGACAGTACACTGAAGCTTTCTTT
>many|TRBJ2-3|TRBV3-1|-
CASSQESRLTDTQYF
TGTGCCAGCAGCCAAGAGTCGCGGCTCACAGATACGCAGTATTTT
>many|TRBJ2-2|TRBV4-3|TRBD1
CASSQTGGRGGELFF
TGCGCCAGCAGCCAAACAGGGGGCCGCGGCGGGGAGCTGTTTTTT
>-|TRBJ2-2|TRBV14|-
CASSQDAWNARGDTGELFF
TGTGCCAGCAGCCAAGATGCTTGGAACGCCCGTGGGGACACCGGGGAGCTGTTTTTT
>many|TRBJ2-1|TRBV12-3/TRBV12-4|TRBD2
CASSSRDGRAHEQFF
TGTGCCAGCAGTTCTCGAGACGGGAGGGCCCATGAGCAGTTCTTC
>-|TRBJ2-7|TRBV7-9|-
CASSLVPLEDEQYF
TGTGCCAGCAGCTTAGTGCCCCTGGAGGACGAGCAGTACTTC
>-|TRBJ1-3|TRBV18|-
CASSLAGAAGNTIYF
TGTGCCAGCTCACTCGCAGGGGCCGCTGGAAACACCATATATTTT
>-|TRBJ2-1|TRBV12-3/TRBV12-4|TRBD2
CASSPTSGSIDEQFF
TGTGCCAGCAGTCCAACTAGCGGGAGTATAGATGAGCAGTTCTTC
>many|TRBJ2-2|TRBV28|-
CASSLPPAATGELFF
TGTGCCAGCAGTTTACCCCCTGCAGCCACCGGGGAGCTGTTTTTT
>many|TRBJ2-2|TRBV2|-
CASSEVGVAGELFF
TGTGCCAGCAGTGAAGTTGGAGTAGCCGGGGAGCTGTTTTTT
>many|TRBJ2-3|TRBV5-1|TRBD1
CASSNGQVYTDTQYF
TGCGCCAGCAGCAACGGACAGGTCTACACAGATACGCAGTATTTT
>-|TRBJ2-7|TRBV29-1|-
CSVVTEDYEQYF
TGCAGCGTGGTGACAGAAGATTACGAGCAGTACTTC
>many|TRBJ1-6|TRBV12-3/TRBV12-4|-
CASRKDNYNSPLHF
TGTGCCAGCAGAAAGGACAACTATAATTCACCCCTCCACTTT
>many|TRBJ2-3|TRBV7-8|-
CASSGHFTSTDTQYF
TGTGCCAGCTCAGGACACTTCACTAGCACAGATACGCAGTATTTT
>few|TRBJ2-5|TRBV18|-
CASSPSAGAATQYF
TGTGCCAGCTCACCATCGGCGGGGGCGGCGACCCAGTACTTC
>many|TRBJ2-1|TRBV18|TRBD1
CASSPGTGFYEQFF
TGTGCCAGCTCACCAGGGACAGGGTTTTATGAGCAGTTCTTC
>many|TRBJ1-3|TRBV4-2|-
CASSQDAGTLRNTIYF
TGTGCCAGCAGCCAAGACGCAGGAACATTACGAAACACCATATATTTT
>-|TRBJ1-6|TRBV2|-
CASSDTRRGLSYNSPLHF
TGTGCCAGCAGTGACACGCGACGGGGGCTAAGTTATAATTCACCCCTCCACTTT
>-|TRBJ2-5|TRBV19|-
CASSITRETQYF
TGTGCCAGTAGTATAACGCGCGAGACCCAGTACTTC
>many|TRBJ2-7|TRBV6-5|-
CASSYRGSPYEQYF
TGTGCCAGCAGTTACAGAGGAAGTCCCTACGAGCAGTACTTC
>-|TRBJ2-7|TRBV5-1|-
CASAPERSAYEQYF
TGCGCCAGCGCACCAGAGCGGAGCGCTTACGAGCAGTACTTC
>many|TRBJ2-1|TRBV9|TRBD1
CASSVAPGTGASNEQFF
TGTGCCAGCAGCGTAGCGCCTGGGACAGGGGCATCTAATGAGCAGTTCTTC
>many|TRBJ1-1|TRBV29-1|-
CSVGKGTRHTEAFF
TGCAGCGTTGGAAAGGGTACAAGGCACACTGAAGCTTTCTTT
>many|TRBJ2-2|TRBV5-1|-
CASSYYREPGELFF
TGCGCCAGCAGTTACTACAGGGAGCCCGGGGAGCTGTTTTTT
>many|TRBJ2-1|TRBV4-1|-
CASSQGWGTLNEQFF
TGCGCCAGCAGCCAAGGGTGGGGCACTTTGAATGAGCAGTTCTTC
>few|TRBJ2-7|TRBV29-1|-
CSVSASAVYEQYF
TGCAGCGTTTCAGCAAGCGCTGTCTACGAGCAGTACTTC
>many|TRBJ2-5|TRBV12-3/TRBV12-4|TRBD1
CASRRTGQETQYF
TGTGCCAGCAGGAGGACAGGTCAAGAGACCCAGTACTTC
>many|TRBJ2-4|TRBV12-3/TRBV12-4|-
CASSLGTALAKNIQYF
TGTGCCAGCAGTTTGGGGACGGCTCTAGCCAAAAACATTCAGTACTTC
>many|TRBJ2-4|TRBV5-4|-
CASSRGHSIAKNIQYF
TGTGCCAGCAGCCGGGGACACTCGATAGCCAAAAACATTCAGTACTTC
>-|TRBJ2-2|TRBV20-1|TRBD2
CSARDPGTSGTGELFF
TGCAGTGCTAGAGATCCGGGGACTAGCGGTACCGGGGAGCTGTTTTTT
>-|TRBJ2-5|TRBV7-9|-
CASSEAEGPRVTQYF
TGTGCCAGCAGTGAAGCTGAGGGTCCTAGGGTGACCCAGTACTTC
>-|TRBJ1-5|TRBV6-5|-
CASSRWGQPQHF
TGTGCCAGCAGTCGTTGGGGGCAGCCCCAGCATTTT